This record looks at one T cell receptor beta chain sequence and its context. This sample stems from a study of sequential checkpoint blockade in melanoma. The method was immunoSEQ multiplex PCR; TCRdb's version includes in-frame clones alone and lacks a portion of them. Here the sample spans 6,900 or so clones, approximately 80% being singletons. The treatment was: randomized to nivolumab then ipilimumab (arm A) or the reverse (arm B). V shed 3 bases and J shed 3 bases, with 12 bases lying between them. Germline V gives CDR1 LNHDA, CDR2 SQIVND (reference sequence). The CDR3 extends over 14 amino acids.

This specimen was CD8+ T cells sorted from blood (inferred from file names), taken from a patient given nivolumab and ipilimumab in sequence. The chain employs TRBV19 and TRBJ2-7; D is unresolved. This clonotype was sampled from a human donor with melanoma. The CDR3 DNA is TGTGCCAGTAGTATTTTTGGGCTCTACTACGAGCAGTACTTC. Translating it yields CASSIFGLYYEQYF.